The 6 T cell receptor beta chains below come from one sample, sequenced in a study of identical twins. TCRdb re-called the 5' RACE reads through MiXCR, storing one row per CDR3 protein. Among 260,000 or so distinct CDR3 sequences listed, about 7.5% were seen once. These sequences were also reported in another study, on yellow fever vaccine responses in identical twins.

The sequencing input was CD8+ T cells sorted from blood. The receptors originated from a woman under 30 in good health.

This clonotype has a count of ten or more. The rearrangement uses TRBV5-1 and TRBJ2-3; 11 bases map to TRBD2. V was pared by 4 bases and J by 6 bases, with 7 bases of the junction left unmatched. The CDR3 spans 15 residues. CDR1 and CDR2 from the germline V gene are SGHRS and YFSETQ. DNA of the CDR3: TGCGCCAGCAGCCTTGAGGTAGCGGGAGGGGATACGCAGTATTTT. This sequence encodes CASSLEVAGGDTQYF.

CDR3 coding DNA: TGTGCCAGCAGCTCCTTTATACAGAACACCGGGGAGCTGTTTTTT. Its translation is CASSSFIQNTGELFF. The J gene is TRBJ2-2, the V gene TRBV7-9; no clear D gene. There are 15 residues in the CDR3. Germline CDR1 and CDR2: SEHNR and FQNEAQ (reference sequence). The ends were cut back, 4 bases at V and 1 base at J, with 10 bases in the middle.

This sequence joins TRBV6-5 and TRBJ1-2; possibly TRBD1 for D (5 bases). The V gene lost 0 bases and the J gene lost 3 bases, with 14 bases spanning the gap. Germline CDR1 MNHEY, CDR2 SVGAGI. The CDR3 contains 16 residues. Here the CDR3 reads CASSYSGGLRYYGYTF. In DNA, the CDR3 is TGTGCCAGCAGTTACTCTGGGGGTCTCCGCTACTATGGCTACACCTTC.

This clonotype was counted at least ten times. This sequence joins TRBV27 and TRBJ2-3, with a tentative D call TRBD2 (6 bases). The CDR3 is 15 residues long. Trimming left V 6 bases short and J 3 bases short, with 16 bases between. Germline values: CDR1 MNHEY, CDR2 SMNVEV (reference sequence). CDR3 sequence: CASRLGGSMTDTQYF. For the CDR3, the DNA is TGTGCCAGCAGACTTGGGGGGTCGATGACAGATACGCAGTATTTT.

The rearrangement uses TRBV7-9 and TRBJ2-7; D gene ambiguous. Germline CDR1 reads SEHNR; CDR2 reads FQNEAQ (reference sequence). Trimming removed 4 bases at V and 0 bases at J, with 7 bases between. This CDR3 spans 13 amino acids. The chain's CDR3 is CASSWSDSYEQYF. The CDR3 DNA reads as TGTGCCAGCAGCTGGAGCGACTCCTACGAGCAGTACTTC.

The rearrangement links TRBV12-3 or TRBV12-4 to TRBJ2-5; 8 bases match TRBD1. The trim removed 3 bases at V and 4 bases at J, leaving 7 bases unmatched. This CDR3 comprises 15 residues. As DNA, the CDR3 is TGTGCCAGCAGTTTCGACAGGGGTGATCGAGAGACCCAGTACTTC. As protein: CASSFDRGDRETQYF.